This TCR beta chain was recorded in a study of blood T cell repertoires in COVID-19. Study details: Nucleic acid was either cDNA or gDNA, and it came from T cells, B-cell-depleted T cells, or PBMCs.

The CDR3 runs 16 residues. CDR1 is SEHNR and CDR2 is FQNEAQ in the germline V gene (reference sequence). The ends were cut back, 2 bases at V and 8 bases at J, with 18 bases in the middle. This clone has a handful of counts. Per the authors' pipeline: Reference gene primer amplification in the assay estimated nucleated cell counts. TCRdb keeps only in-frame clones here, not all; method: immunoSEQ multiplex PCR. V, J and clone size reflect that table, while D and trimming were determined from the DNA. Of 87,000 or so clones detected, around 86% appear once; the ten largest clones hold 4.5% to 5.5%. Sequencing was performed on peripheral blood. The source is a woman older than 75 with acute or convalescent COVID-19. V usage is TRBV7-9 and J usage is TRBJ1-4; TRBD1 is a possible D gene (6 bases). The CDR3 sequence: CASSLLAGRGLEKLFF. As DNA, the CDR3 is TGTGCCAGCAGCTTACTGGCGGGCAGGGGTTTAGAAAAACTGTTTTTT.